The clone carrying this T cell receptor beta chain was observed a handful of times. Antigen specificity is unknown. Via MiXCR, TCRdb re-called the RT-PCR reads, giving one row per CDR3 protein. The repertoire includes approximately 530,000 distinct CDR3 sequences, 7.5% to 8.5% of them detected once, and over 10% sits in the top ten. The data belong to a study of response to subunit inactivated influenza vaccine. Study outcomes and limitations: The authors suggested that every seasonal influenza vaccination recruits few new T cells.

The CDR3 has 13 residues. The V gene end was trimmed by 6 bases and the J gene end by 9 bases; junction bases not matched to a gene: 10. Germline V gives CDR1 MDHEN, CDR2 SYDVKM. This receptor was taken from a man aged 50 to 75 who received an inactivated influenza vaccine. V and J are TRBV28 and TRBJ2-7; 8 positions agree with TRBD1. This specimen was PBMCs from blood, taken approximately 25 months after vaccination. The CDR3 nucleotides are TGTGCCAGCAGGTCCACAGGGGGGTTGGTGCAGTACTTC. Translation gives CASRSTGGLVQYF.